This entry concerns a single T cell receptor beta chain. Original processing methods: How many nucleated cells were present was estimated from reference gene primer amplification. Assay: immunoSEQ multiplex PCR; the TCRdb copy retains only in-frame clones and omits some. Clone size and V and J calls were adopted from that table, with D and trimming inferred from the DNA. The sample yields about 120,000 clones, 65% to 85% seen once. The record originates from a study of blood T cell repertoires in COVID-19. Unmatched junction bases numbered 9, after V lost 1 base and J lost 1 base. This CDR3 is built from 17 residues. Germline CDR1 and CDR2: SGHVS and FQNEAQ.

The sequenced sample consisted of peripheral blood. The chain has TRBV7-8 and TRBJ2-5, with 7 bases that match TRBD2. The receptor was derived from a woman aged 70-85 years with acute or convalescent COVID-19. Written as DNA, the CDR3 is TGTGCCAGCAGCTTAGACCGCGGGGGAGCTTCCCAAGAGACCCAGTACTTC. It specifies CASSLDRGGASQETQYF.